This T cell receptor beta chain was identified in a study of tumor and adjacent non-tumor tissue in lung cancer. About the research overall: Samples averaged roughly 4.2 million productive TCRbeta reads each.

Findings and caveats of the study: Normal lung showed higher cumulative top 100 clone frequency than tumor.

The CDR3 contains 18 residues. Germline loops: CDR1 SGHRS, CDR2 YFSETQ. A modified ARM-PCR protocol with three rounds of nested PCR amplified TCRbeta. TCRdb processed the multiplex PCR reads anew with MiXCR; each CDR3 protein has one entry. The sample consists of about 110,000 distinct CDR3 sequences, 84% of them appearing once. A remark on this clonotype: Its target is unknown. The junction departs from the called germline gene at one end, perhaps through a read error.

This sample's RNA came from whole unsorted tissue. The sequenced material came from lung tumor tissue. The sequence was collected from a man in his 70s with non-small cell lung cancer. This chain connects TRBV5-1 to TRBJ2-2; 11 nucleotides align to TRBD2. The DNA for the CDR3 is TGCGCCAGCAGCCCCGGGACTAGCGGATCCAAGAGCACCGAGGAGCTGTTTTTT. Encoded protein: CASSPGTSGSKSTEELFF.